The 19 T cell receptor beta chains below come from one sample, sequenced in a study of OX40 agonist ivuxolimab in advanced cancers. Generated by immunoSEQ multiplex PCR, the TCRdb table keeps only in-frame clones and is missing some. The table records 80,000 to 95,000 clones, 70% to 90% of them present only once. The sample in question was CD4+ or CD8+ T cells sorted from blood, obtained in a trial of the OX40 agonist ivuxolimab. The origin of the receptors is an adult with an advanced solid tumor such as melanoma, head and neck, liver or kidney cancer.

V and J are TRBV6-5 and TRBJ2-7; unclear D gene. In germline, CDR1 is MNHEY, CDR2 SVGAGI. This CDR3 is 13 amino acids long. Trimming pared 7 bases from V and 5 bases from J, leaving 15 bases between. The CDR3 protein is CASKSPSLDEQYF. CDR3 sequence (DNA): TGTGCCAGCAAGAGCCCAAGCCTTGACGAGCAGTACTTC.

The V gene is TRBV30, the J gene TRBJ1-1; the D is unclear. The CDR3 sequence is 12 residues long. Germline loops: CDR1 GTSNPN, CDR2 SVGIG (reference sequence). V lost 4 bases, J lost 6 bases, and 12 bases lay in between. The CDR3 DNA follows: TGTGCCTGGACCAAAAGGGTCGCTGAAGCTTTCTTT. This gives the protein CAWTKRVAEAFF.

The V gene is TRBV5-1, the J gene TRBJ2-1; 9 bases are shared with TRBD1. CDR3 length: 14 amino acids. Germline V CDR1 and CDR2: SGHRS, YFSETQ. J was trimmed by 5 bases and V by 7 bases; bases with no gene match: 7. DNA of the CDR3: TGCGCCAGCGGCCGGACAGGGGCGAACAATGAGCAGTTCTTC. Its protein product is CASGRTGANNEQFF.

The rearrangement links TRBV27 to TRBJ1-1; perhaps TRBD1 as D (5 bases). The V and J ends lost 5 bases and 3 bases respectively, with 13 bases between them. CDR3 length equals 14 residues. The germline gives CDR1 MNHEY, CDR2 SMNVEV (reference sequence). This chain's CDR3 is CASSRSQGDTEAFF. Written as DNA, the CDR3 is TGTGCCAGCAGTAGGTCGCAGGGAGACACTGAAGCTTTCTTT.

The chain recombines TRBV1 with TRBJ2-5. TRBV1 is annotated as a pseudogene. The CDR3 loop spans 14 amino acids. CDR3 bases: TGCACCAGCAGCCTAATCACAGAGGGGGAGACCCAGTACTTC. Its translation is CTSSLITEGETQYF.

The CDR3: CASSLGPWVQPQHF. The CDR3, as DNA: TGTGCCAGCAGTTTAGGGCCTTGGGTTCAGCCCCAGCATTTT. The chain joins TRBV27 to TRBJ1-5; D ambiguous. The CDR3 length is 14 residues. V shed 2 bases and J shed 6 bases, with 11 bases lying between them. The germline V gene encodes CDR1 MNHEY and CDR2 SMNVEV (reference sequence).

This chain joins TRBV7-8 and TRBJ2-2; no clear D. The CDR3 has 13 amino acids. Looked up from germline, CDR1 is SGHVS and CDR2 is FQNEAQ. V lost 1 base and J 4 bases, leaving 4 bases between the germline ends. CDR3 protein: CASSLVRTGELFF. The DNA of the CDR3 is TGTGCCAGCAGCTTAGTTCGCACCGGGGAGCTGTTTTTT.

V usage is TRBV27 and J usage is TRBJ2-7; maybe TRBD1 (6 bases). Trimming pared 0 bases from V and 3 bases from J, leaving 15 bases between. The germline CDR1 and CDR2 sequences are MNHEY and SMNVEV (reference sequence). CDR3 length equals 16 residues. The CDR3 coding sequence is TGTGCCAGCAGTTTATCAACGCGACAGGCATTCTACGAGCAGTACTTC. Its protein is CASSLSTRQAFYEQYF.

The chain recombines TRBV28 with TRBJ2-2; D perhaps matches TRBD2 (5 bases). Deletions cut 5 bases from V and 2 bases from J, with 15 bases between. Germline CDR1 is MDHEN and CDR2 is SYDVKM. This CDR3 region has 16 residues. The CDR3 nucleotides are TGTGCCAGCAGTCTACTAGGGATCGGTAACACCGGGGAGCTGTTTTTT. It translates to CASSLLGIGNTGELFF.

The genes are TRBV14 and TRBJ2-7; D is ambiguous. CDR1 and CDR2 (germline): SGHDN, FVKESK. V shed 0 bases and J shed 6 bases, with 15 bases lying between them. CDR3 size: 15 residues. CDR3 DNA: TGTGCCAGCAGCCAAGATAATGTGCGTTATGTCGAGCAGTACTTC. It codes for CASSQDNVRYVEQYF.

V is TRBV11-2 and J is TRBJ2-7; the D gene could be TRBD1 or TRBD2 (6 bases each). CDR1 and CDR2 (germline): SGHAT, FQNNGV. Trimming cost V 8 bases and J 2 bases, with 22 bases left between them. CDR3 length: 16 residues. The CDR3 nucleotides read TGTGCCAGCGGCGACCCTCGAGGGGGGCCGACCTACGAGCAGTACTTC. Translation gives CASGDPRGGPTYEQYF.

This clone turned up a few times. V and J are TRBV27 and TRBJ1-2; TRBD1 aligns across 8 bases. Germline CDR1 reads MNHEY; CDR2 reads SMNVEV (reference sequence). The trim removed 5 bases at V and 4 bases at J, leaving 6 bases unmatched. The CDR3 is 14 residues long. CDR3 residues: CASSRGQGGYGYTF. The CDR3 coding sequence is TGTGCCAGCAGTCGCGGACAGGGAGGCTATGGCTACACCTTC.

In this sample, this clone turned up once. The junction shows a germline mismatch at one end, possibly a read error. The chain uses TRBV19 and TRBJ2-3; 11 bases map to TRBD2. Germline V gene sequence: CDR1 LNHDA, CDR2 SQIVND (reference sequence). The CDR3 runs 16 residues. CDR3: CASRIAGGPGTDTQYF. The DNA of the CDR3 is TGTGCCAGTAGGATAGCGGGGGGGCCTGGAACAGATACGCAGTATTTT.

CDR3 sequence: CASSLASGSNTGELFF. Written as DNA, the CDR3 is TGTGCCAGCAGCTTAGCTAGCGGGAGTAACACCGGGGAGCTGTTTTTT. The chain couples TRBV7-6 to TRBJ2-2; 9 nucleotides align to TRBD2. This CDR3 is built from 16 residues. The germline gives CDR1 SGHVS, CDR2 FNYEAQ. V trimming: 0 bases; J trimming: 2 bases; junction bases outside the gene matches: 1.

V is TRBV5-1 and J is TRBJ1-6, with TRBD1 as a possible D gene (6 bases). Germline CDR1 is SGHRS and CDR2 is YFSETQ. Trimming removed 0 bases from V and 4 bases from J, with 8 bases in between. The CDR3 length is 15 residues. CDR3 DNA: TGCGCCAGCAGCTTGGCGACAGGTTATAATTCACCCCTCCACTTT. Its translation is CASSLATGYNSPLHF.

The chain joins TRBV7-2 to TRBJ2-1; TRBD2 matches 12 bases. Trimming at V came to 3 bases and at J to 4 bases, leaving 1 base not matched to a gene. The germline gives CDR1 SGHTA, CDR2 FQGNSA. This CDR3 comprises 15 residues. The CDR3, as DNA: TGTGCCAGCAGCTTCACTAGCGGGGGGTACAATGAGCAGTTCTTC. Its translation: CASSFTSGGYNEQFF.

The chain joins TRBV5-1 to TRBJ2-1; D is perhaps TRBD1 (5 bases). Germline-derived CDR1 and CDR2 are SGHRS and YFSETQ. Trimming stripped 0 bases from V and 6 bases from J, with 13 bases between. The CDR3 length is 15 residues. DNA for the CDR3: TGCGCCAGCAGCTTGGGTACTGCAGGGCTCAATGAGCAGTTCTTC. Translated: CASSLGTAGLNEQFF.

This chain uses TRBV5-1 with TRBJ2-7, with a tentative D call TRBD2 (5 bases). CDR1 is SGHRS and CDR2 is YFSETQ in the germline V gene. CDR3 length: 15 residues. The V end was cut by 4 bases, the J end by 6 bases, with 20 bases between. The CDR3 nucleotides are TGCGCCAGCAGCCCGCAGGCTTCCTTTGGAGGCGAGCAGTACTTC. Its protein is CASSPQASFGGEQYF.

This chain links TRBV18 with TRBJ2-7, with TRBD2 matching over 8 bases. J lost 3 bases, V lost 6 bases, and 10 bases had no gene match. This CDR3 contains 15 residues. Germline V gene data show CDR1 as KGHSH and CDR2 as LQKENI. This CDR3 reads CASSPLSGAYYEQYF. For the CDR3, the DNA is TGTGCCAGCTCCCCTCTTAGCGGGGCCTACTACGAGCAGTACTTC.